Listed here are 20 T cell receptor beta chains from one sample, sequenced in a study of cytomegalovirus exposure and HLA in healthy donors. PCR amplification relied on 60 Vbeta primers (plus 13 Jbeta primers). Only in-frame clones appear in the TCRdb table, and some are missing; sequencing was by immunoSEQ multiplex PCR. The sample lists approximately 140,000 clones, around 79% seen once, with roughly 6.8% in the top ten. Sequenced input: PBMCs. These receptors all come from a man aged 50 or older in good health and CMV-seropositive.

The chain joins TRBV29-1 to TRBJ2-7; possibly TRBD2 for D (6 bases). CDR1 SQVTM and CDR2 ANQGSEA come from the germline V gene. The V end was cut by 0 bases, the J end by 2 bases, with 14 bases between. The CDR3 consists of 15 residues. The CDR3 DNA is TGCAGCGTTGAAGATCTGGGGGGAAACGCCTACGAGCAGTACTTC. Translated, it gives CSVEDLGGNAYEQYF.

This chain uses TRBV5-6 with TRBJ2-6, with 7 bases lining up with TRBD1. The length of the CDR3 is 17 residues. V was pared by 5 bases and J by 0 bases, with 8 bases of the junction left unmatched. The germline V gene encodes CDR1 SGHDT and CDR2 YYEEEE. CDR3 nucleotides: TGTGCCAGCAGTTTAGGGGGCCGGGACTCTGGGGCCAACGTCCTGACTTTC. This translates into CASSLGGRDSGANVLTF.

The CDR3 protein is CAWSVPRTSGRYEQYF. The CDR3 DNA sequence: TGTGCCTGGAGTGTCCCGAGGACTAGCGGGAGATACGAGCAGTACTTC. V is TRBV30 and J is TRBJ2-7; 13 nucleotides match TRBD2. V was pared by 0 bases and J by 4 bases, with 6 bases of the junction left unmatched. This CDR3 has 16 residues. Looked up from germline, CDR1 is GTSNPN and CDR2 is SVGIG (reference sequence).

The rearrangement links TRBV5-5 to TRBJ1-2, with D perhaps TRBD1 (5 bases). V gave up 1 base and J gave up 2 bases, with 9 bases separating them. The CDR3 has 14 amino acids. Germline assignment: CDR1 SGHKS and CDR2 YYEKEE (reference sequence). Written as DNA, the CDR3 is TGTGCCAGCAGCTTGAACGGACAAAACTATGGCTACACCTTC. As protein: CASSLNGQNYGYTF.

V is TRBV29-1 and J is TRBJ1-2; no firm D call. V was shortened by 6 bases and J by 1 base, with 6 bases between the two germline ends. The CDR3 has 11 residues. CDR1 is SQVTM, CDR2 ANQGSEA, per germline. For the CDR3, the DNA is TGCAGCGTGTATATTAACTATGGCTACACCTTC. Translation: CSVYINYGYTF.

This clone was seen only a few times. The chain has TRBV18 and TRBJ2-5; 10 bases are a match to TRBD2. The CDR3 consists of 15 residues. J lost 4 bases, V lost 5 bases, and 7 bases had no gene match. Per the germline V gene, CDR1 is KGHSH and CDR2 is LQKENI. The CDR3 DNA reads as TGTGCCAGCTCAACAATGACTAGCGGGTCAGAGACCCAGTACTTC. Residues: CASSTMTSGSETQYF.

J is TRBJ1-6 and V is TRBV5-4; tentatively, D is TRBD1 (5 bases). Between the trimmed V and J ends, which lost 0 bases and 9 bases, there was a span of 13 bases. CDR1 is SGHNT, CDR2 YYREEE, per germline (reference sequence). The length of the CDR3 is 15 residues. The CDR3 here is CASSLDVGVGSPLHF. The CDR3 DNA sequence: TGTGCCAGCAGCTTGGATGTAGGGGTGGGTTCACCCCTCCACTTT.

The rearrangement joins TRBV11-2 to TRBJ2-7; perhaps TRBD2 as D (5 bases). The V end was cut by 10 bases, the J end by 3 bases, with 13 bases between. The CDR3 extends over 12 amino acids. Germline V gene lookup returns CDR1 SGHAT and CDR2 FQNNGV. CDR3 in amino acids: CANPHSVYEQYF. The CDR3 DNA reads as TGTGCCAATCCCCATAGCGTCTACGAGCAGTACTTC.

This clone was counted once. The chain has TRBV10-1 and TRBJ2-1; 10 positions agree with TRBD1. Germline CDR1 is WNHNN and CDR2 is SYGVQD (reference sequence). J gave up 8 bases and V 9 bases, and 7 bases lay outside the gene matches. The CDR3 runs to 13 residues. CDR3 bases: TGCGCCAGTGGACAGGGGGTTATCGATGAGCAGTTCTTC. It encodes CASGQGVIDEQFF.

The rearrangement uses TRBV6-1 and TRBJ2-7; TRBD1 matches 7 bases. CDR1 and CDR2 (germline): MNHNS, SASEGT. The ends lost 6 bases at V and 3 bases at J; junction bases unmatched: 5. The CDR3 runs 13 residues. CDR3 protein: CASSFSGGYEQYF. The DNA of the CDR3 is TGTGCCAGCAGCTTTTCAGGGGGCTACGAGCAGTACTTC.

V gene TRBV28 combines with J gene TRBJ1-5; possible D gene TRBD1, 5 bases. This CDR3 comprises 16 residues. The V gene's germline CDR1 is MDHEN and CDR2 SYDVKM. Trimming removed 5 bases at V and 0 bases at J, with 14 bases between. CDR3 sequence: CASSPPGTYSNQPQHF. The CDR3 region has the DNA TGTGCCAGCAGTCCCCCAGGGACTTATAGCAATCAGCCCCAGCATTTT.

Concerning this clone: At one end, the junction sequence differs from germline, possibly due to a read error. V usage is TRBV7-9 and J usage is TRBJ1-5, with D possibly matching TRBD1 (5 bases). Germline values: CDR1 SEHNR, CDR2 FQNEAQ (reference sequence). This CDR3 comprises 17 residues. CDR3 region: CSSSTTNSGFSNQPQHF. CDR3 bases: TGTTCCAGCAGCACAACGAACTCAGGGTTTAGCAATCAGCCCCAGCATTTT.

The chain couples TRBV4-1 to TRBJ2-1; D ambiguous. The length of the CDR3 is 13 residues. The germline V and J ends were trimmed by 1 base and 6 bases, with 7 bases remaining between them. The germline V gene has CDR1 MGHRA and CDR2 YSYEKL. The CDR3 DNA follows: TGCGCCAGCAGCCAAGTCTATGGCAATGAGCAGTTCTTC. Its translation is CASSQVYGNEQFF.

The V call is TRBV29-1, the J call TRBJ2-2, with D possibly matching TRBD1 (6 bases). The V gene's germline CDR1 is SQVTM and CDR2 ANQGSEA. The CDR3 sequence is 13 residues long. Trimming stripped 6 bases from V and 4 bases from J, with 12 bases between. The CDR3 loop reads CSVPGHSTGELFF. The CDR3, as DNA: TGCAGCGTCCCGGGACATAGCACCGGGGAGCTGTTTTTT.

This clone appeared a single time. This chain joins TRBV5-1 and TRBJ2-2; 8 nucleotides line up with TRBD2. The J segment lost 1 base and the V segment lost 0 bases, leaving 2 bases of the junction unmatched. The CDR3 is made up of 16 amino acids. Germline V gene data show CDR1 as SGHRS and CDR2 as YFSETQ. The DNA for the CDR3 is TGCGCCAGCAGCTTGGAGCTAGCGGGGAACACCGGGGAGCTGTTTTTT. Translation: CASSLELAGNTGELFF.

The rearrangement joins TRBV30 to TRBJ2-2, with a tentative D call TRBD2 (6 bases). There are 13 residues in the CDR3. Per the germline V gene, CDR1 is GTSNPN and CDR2 is SVGIG (reference sequence). V lost 7 bases to trimming and J lost 0 bases, with 9 bases between them. The CDR3 DNA is TGTGCCTTCGAGCGGGCGAACACCGGGGAGCTGTTTTTT. This translates into CAFERANTGELFF.

This chain links TRBV9 with TRBJ1-1; 7 positions match TRBD1. The ends lost 4 bases at V and 2 bases at J; junction bases unmatched: 8. Per the germline V gene, CDR1 is SGDLS and CDR2 is YYNGEE. This CDR3 is built from 15 residues. CDR3 bases: TGTGCCAGCAGCCCCAGGACAGGTGGAAACACTGAAGCTTTCTTT. Protein: CASSPRTGGNTEAFF.

This chain uses TRBV7-9 with TRBJ2-3, with 7 bases that match TRBD1. The CDR3 length is 14 residues. CDR1 is SEHNR, CDR2 FQNEAQ, per germline (reference sequence). V trimming: 5 bases; J trimming: 4 bases; junction bases outside the gene matches: 6. Here the CDR3 DNA reads TGTGCCAGCAGCGATAACAGGGGACCAGATACGCAGTATTTT. As protein: CASSDNRGPDTQYF.

The chain employs TRBV19 and TRBJ2-7; 9 nucleotides line up with TRBD1. The V segment lost 8 bases and the J segment 6 bases; nucleotides outside the gene matches: 17. The CDR3 contains 16 residues. CDR1 is LNHDA, CDR2 SQIVND, per germline (reference sequence). Written as DNA, the CDR3 is TGTGCCAGTGGAGAGGTTGGACAGGGGTTTAGCGGCGAGCAGTACTTC. Translated: CASGEVGQGFSGEQYF.

The gene calls are TRBV10-3 and TRBJ2-3, with 12 nucleotides matching TRBD2. CDR3 size: 14 residues. After removal of 6 bases from V and 6 bases from J, the junction contained 4 bases not matched to a gene. From germline, CDR1 is ENHRY and CDR2 SYGVKD. The DNA of the CDR3 is TGTGCCATCAGGCCCGGGACTAGCGGGGATACGCAGTATTTT. It yields the protein CAIRPGTSGDTQYF.